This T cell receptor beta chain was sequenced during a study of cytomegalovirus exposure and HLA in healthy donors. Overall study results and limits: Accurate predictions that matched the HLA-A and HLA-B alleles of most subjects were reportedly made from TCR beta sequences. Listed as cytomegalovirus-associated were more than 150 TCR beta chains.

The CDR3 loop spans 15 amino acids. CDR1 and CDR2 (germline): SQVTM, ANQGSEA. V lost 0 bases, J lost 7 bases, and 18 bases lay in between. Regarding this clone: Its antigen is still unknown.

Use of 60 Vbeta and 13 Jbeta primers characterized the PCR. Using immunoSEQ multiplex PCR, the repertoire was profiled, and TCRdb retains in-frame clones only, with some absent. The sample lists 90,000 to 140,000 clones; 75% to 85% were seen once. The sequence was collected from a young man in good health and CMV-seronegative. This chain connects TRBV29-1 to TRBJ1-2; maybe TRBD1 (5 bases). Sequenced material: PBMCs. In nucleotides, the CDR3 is TGCAGCGTTGAAGATCACGGCCGCAGGCAGGGTGGCTACACCTTC. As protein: CSVEDHGRRQGGYTF.